Following are 15 T cell receptor beta chains from one sample sequenced in a study of human T cells and chemical hapten exposure. Time point in this sample: patch test 3, about 24 weeks after DPC sensitization. The treatment denotes: therapeutic diphenylcyclopropenone sensitization with weekly scalp DPC. TCRdb itself ran the RACE reads through MiXCR, one entry per CDR3 protein. Seen here are 100,000 to 150,000 distinct CDR3 sequences, approximately 10% observed once, and the top ten hold under 2.5%. The specimen was whole blood, collected in connection with sensitization to the hapten diphenylcyclopropenone (DPC). The receptors derive from a woman in her forties or fifties with alopecia areata. Some clones in this sample may be carry-over from other donors' samples.

This clonotype was picked up a small number of times. CDR3 DNA sequence: TGTGCCAGCAGTAAGCAGGAGCAGTTCTTC. It is translated as CASSKQEQFF. The J gene is TRBJ2-1, the V gene TRBV28; unclear D gene. The germline V and J ends were trimmed by 5 bases and 10 bases, with 6 bases remaining between them. The CDR3 totals 10 residues. The germline CDR1 and CDR2 sequences are MDHEN and SYDVKM.

This clonotype was seen ten or more times. The chain uses TRBV27 and TRBJ1-5; maybe TRBD1 (5 bases). Germline lookup yields CDR1 MNHEY and CDR2 SMNVEV (reference sequence). Trimming removed 5 bases at V and 7 bases at J, with 9 bases between. CDR3 size: 12 residues. CDR3 in amino acids: CASSQGKQPQHF. In DNA, the CDR3 is TGTGCCAGCAGTCAGGGTAAACAGCCCCAGCATTTT.

At least ten counts were recorded for this clonotype. V usage is TRBV20-1 and J usage is TRBJ2-3, with 10 bases aligning to TRBD2. Germline lookup yields CDR1 DFQATT and CDR2 SNEGSKA (reference sequence). V dropped 7 bases and J dropped 4; count of bases not matched to a gene: 17. This CDR3 is built from 17 residues. The CDR3 protein is CSVEIVPSGSVSDTQYF. CDR3 in DNA: TGCAGTGTTGAGATAGTCCCTAGCGGGAGTGTATCAGATACGCAGTATTTT.

On this clonotype: A much larger clone differs by one base, so this may be a read error. No conserved phenylalanine or tryptophan is present at the end of the CDR3, so a read error is the likely explanation. J is TRBJ2-1 and V is TRBV6-2 or TRBV6-3; TRBD2 aligns across 9 bases. CDR1 and CDR2 (germline): MNHEY, SVGEGT. V lost 2 bases and J lost 7; bases outside the gene matches: 3. This CDR3 is built from 14 residues. CDR3 amino acids: CASSYGGRGNEQFL. In DNA form, the CDR3 reads TGTGCCAGCAGTTACGGCGGGAGGGGAAATGAGCAGTTCTTA.

This chain joins TRBV27 and TRBJ1-2; D is perhaps TRBD1 (5 bases). The CDR3 has 16 residues. The V end was cut by 0 bases, the J end by 2 bases, with 13 bases between. In germline, CDR1 is MNHEY, CDR2 SMNVEV (reference sequence). CDR3 bases: TGTGCCAGCAGTTTATCCCCTACAGGTCGAAACTATGGCTACACCTTC. The encoded protein is CASSLSPTGRNYGYTF.

J is TRBJ1-2 and V is TRBV30; D may be TRBD1 (5 bases). CDR3 length equals 12 residues. The V and J ends lost 4 bases and 7 bases respectively, with 13 bases between them. Germline lookup yields CDR1 GTSNPN and CDR2 SVGIG (reference sequence). The CDR3 region is CAWTDSGGGYTF. Written as DNA, the CDR3 is TGTGCCTGGACGGATTCCGGGGGTGGCTACACCTTC.

This clonotype occurred many times. The chain links TRBV5-1 to TRBJ1-5; no firm D call. Germline CDR1 SGHRS, CDR2 YFSETQ. The V end was cut by 0 bases, the J end by 4 bases, with 8 bases between. The CDR3 covers 14 residues. The CDR3 DNA follows: TGCGCCAGCAGCTTGGAGGGAAAGAATCAGCCCCAGCATTTT. Translation: CASSLEGKNQPQHF. Based on the CDR3 plus reference TRBV5-1 and TRBJ1-5, the full variable domain is KAGVTQTPRYLIKTRGQQVTLSCSPISGHRSVSWYQQTPGQGLQFLFEYFSETQRNKGNFPGRFSGRQFSNSRSEMNVSTLELGDSALYLCASSLEGKNQPQHFGDGTRLSIL.

V gene TRBV11-2 combines with J gene TRBJ2-3; D is uncertain. The germline CDR1 and CDR2 sequences are SGHAT and FQNNGV. The CDR3 sequence is 14 residues long. Deletions cut 3 bases from V and 1 base from J, with 8 bases between. The CDR3 nucleotides are TGTGCCAGCAGCTTGAGCCCCCGCACAGATACGCAGTATTTT. Translating gives CASSLSPRTDTQYF.

This chain connects TRBV6-2 or TRBV6-3 to TRBJ2-7; TRBD1 matches 11 bases. CDR3 size: 15 residues. CDR1 MNHEY and CDR2 SVGEGT come from the germline V gene. V was clipped by 6 bases and J by 4 bases; unmatched bases: 8. This CDR3 is CASRPLGDRGYEQYF. CDR3 DNA: TGTGCCAGCAGACCCTTAGGGGACAGGGGGTACGAGCAGTACTTC.

This clonotype was seen repeatedly, ten times or more. This chain uses TRBV13 with TRBJ2-1; D gene uncertain. The V and J ends lost 1 base and 7 bases respectively, with 5 bases between them. The germline CDR1 and CDR2 sequences are PRHDT and FYEKMQ (reference sequence). The CDR3 loop spans 12 amino acids. In DNA, the CDR3 is TGTGCCAGCAGCTTAGAGGCTAATGAGCAGTTCTTC. It encodes CASSLEANEQFF.

In this sample, this clonotype turned up a few times. The CDR3 DNA follows: TGTGCCAGCAGCTTACTTACAGGCCCCACTGAAGCTTTCTTT. As protein: CASSLLTGPTEAFF. The chain uses TRBV13 and TRBJ1-1; maybe TRBD1 (5 bases). The CDR3 length is 14 residues. Trimming left V 2 bases short and J 4 bases short, with 11 bases between. CDR1 is PRHDT, CDR2 FYEKMQ, per germline (reference sequence).

This clonotype was found many times. This sequence joins TRBV19 and TRBJ2-5, with 7 bases fitting TRBD1. The trim removed 11 bases at V and 3 bases at J, leaving 12 bases unmatched. CDR3 size: 14 residues. Germline loops: CDR1 LNHDA, CDR2 SQIVND (reference sequence). CDR3 sequence: CAAYRGQSEETQYF. The CDR3, as DNA: TGTGCCGCCTACAGGGGACAGTCAGAAGAGACCCAGTACTTC.

This clonotype was picked up many times. The chain recombines TRBV2 with TRBJ2-1; 11 nucleotides agree with TRBD1. The CDR3 covers 15 residues. Germline V gives CDR1 SNHLY, CDR2 FYNNEI. Unmatched junction bases numbered 9, after V lost 5 bases and J lost 9 bases. The CDR3, as DNA: TGTGCCAGCAGTCGTGGGACAGGGGGTGGAAGTGAGCAGTTCTTC. It specifies CASSRGTGGGSEQFF.

This clonotype was seen at least ten times. Here the CDR3 reads CASRGLAGGETQYF. CDR3 DNA sequence: TGTGCCAGCAGAGGACTAGCGGGAGGGGAGACCCAGTACTTC. The V call is TRBV6-5, the J call TRBJ2-5; 15 positions match TRBD2. CDR1 is MNHEY, CDR2 SVGAGI, per germline. J lost 5 bases, V lost 6 bases, and 1 base had no gene match. CDR3 size: 14 residues.

The chain employs TRBV30 and TRBJ2-3, with D unresolved. The CDR3 is 15 amino acids. Germline V CDR1 and CDR2: GTSNPN, SVGIG (reference sequence). Trimming cost V 3 bases and J 1 base, with 14 bases left between them. CDR3 protein: CAWRGKGIGTDTQYF. CDR3 in DNA: TGTGCCTGGAGGGGAAAGGGTATCGGCACAGATACGCAGTATTTT.